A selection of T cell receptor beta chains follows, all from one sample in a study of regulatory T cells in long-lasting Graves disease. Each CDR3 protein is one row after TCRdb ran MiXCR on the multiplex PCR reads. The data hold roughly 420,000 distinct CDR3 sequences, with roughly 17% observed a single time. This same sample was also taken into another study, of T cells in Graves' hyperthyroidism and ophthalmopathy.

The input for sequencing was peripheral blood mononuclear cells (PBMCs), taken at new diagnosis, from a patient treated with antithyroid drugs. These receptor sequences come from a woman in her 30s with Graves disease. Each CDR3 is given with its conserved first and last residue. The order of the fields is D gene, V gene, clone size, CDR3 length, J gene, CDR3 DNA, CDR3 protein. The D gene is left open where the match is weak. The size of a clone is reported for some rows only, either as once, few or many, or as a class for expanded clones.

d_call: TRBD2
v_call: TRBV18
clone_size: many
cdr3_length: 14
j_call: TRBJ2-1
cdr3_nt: TGTGCCAGCTCAGACGGACTAGCGGGGAATGAGCAGTTCTTC
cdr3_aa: CASSDGLAGNEQFF

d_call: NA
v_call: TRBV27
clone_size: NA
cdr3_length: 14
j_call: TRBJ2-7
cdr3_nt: TGTGCCAGCAGCTCCGGGCCAAGGGGCCACGAGCAGTACTTC
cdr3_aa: CASSSGPRGHEQYF

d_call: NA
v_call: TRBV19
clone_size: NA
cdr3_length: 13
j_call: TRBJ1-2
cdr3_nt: TGTGCCAGTAATCCCGGCAGCATCTATGGCTACACCTTC
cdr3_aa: CASNPGSIYGYTF

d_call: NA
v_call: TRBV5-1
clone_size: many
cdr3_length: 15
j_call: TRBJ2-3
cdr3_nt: TGCGCCAGCAGCTTGGAAGCTCCTAGCACAGATACGCAGTATTTT
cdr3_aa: CASSLEAPSTDTQYF

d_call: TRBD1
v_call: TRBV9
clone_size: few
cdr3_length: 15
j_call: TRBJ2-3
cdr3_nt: TGTGCCAGCAGCCCAAGGACAGGGATCACAGATACGCAGTATTTT
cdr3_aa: CASSPRTGITDTQYF

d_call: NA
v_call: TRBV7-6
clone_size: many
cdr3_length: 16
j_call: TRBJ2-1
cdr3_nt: TGTGCCAGCAGCGCCACGGGGCGGACAGCTTACAATGAGCAGTTCTTC
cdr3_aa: CASSATGRTAYNEQFF

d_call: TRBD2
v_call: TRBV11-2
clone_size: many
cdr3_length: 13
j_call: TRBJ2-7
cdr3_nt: TGTGCCAGCAGCTTCGGGGGGGCCTACGAGCAGTACTTC
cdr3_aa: CASSFGGAYEQYF

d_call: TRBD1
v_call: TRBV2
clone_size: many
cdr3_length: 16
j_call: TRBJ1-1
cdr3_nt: TGTGCCAGCAGCGACGGACAGGGCACATTGAACACTGAAGCTTTCTTT
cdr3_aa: CASSDGQGTLNTEAFF

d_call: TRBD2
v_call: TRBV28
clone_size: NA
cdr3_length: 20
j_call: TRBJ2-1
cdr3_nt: TGTGCCAGCAGTCTCCCCCCCCTTCACCCTATAGCGGGTGGCGGCGATGAGCAGTTCTTC
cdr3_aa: CASSLPPLHPIAGGGDEQFF

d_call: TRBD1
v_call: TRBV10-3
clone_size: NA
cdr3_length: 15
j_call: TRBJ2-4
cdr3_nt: TGTGCCATCAGCACGACAGGGGCGGGCAAAAACATTCAGTACTTC
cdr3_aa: CAISTTGAGKNIQYF

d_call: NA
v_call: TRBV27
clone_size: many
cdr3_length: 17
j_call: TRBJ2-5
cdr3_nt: TGTGCCAGCAGTTCATGGGACGGCGGAGGTTCTGAAGAGACCCAGTACTTC
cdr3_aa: CASSSWDGGGSEETQYF

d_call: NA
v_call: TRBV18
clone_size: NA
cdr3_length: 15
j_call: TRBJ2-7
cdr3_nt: TGTGCCAGCTCACCACAGCGAGACGCAGCAACGGAGCAGTACTTC
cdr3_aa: CASSPQRDAATEQYF

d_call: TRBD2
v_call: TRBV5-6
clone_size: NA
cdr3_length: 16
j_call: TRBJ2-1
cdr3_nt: TGTGCCAGCAGCCCCTTAGCGGAGCGGGGATACAATGAGCAGTTCTTC
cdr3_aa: CASSPLAERGYNEQFF

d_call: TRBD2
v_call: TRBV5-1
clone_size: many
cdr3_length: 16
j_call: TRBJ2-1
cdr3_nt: TGCGCCAGCAGCTTGCCTGGGCTAGCGGGAGGCGATGAGCAGTTCTTC
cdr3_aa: CASSLPGLAGGDEQFF

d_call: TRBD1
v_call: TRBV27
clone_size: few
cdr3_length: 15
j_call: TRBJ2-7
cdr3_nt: TGTGCCAGCAGCACCCCCGGGACAGGGGTTCTCGAGCAGTACTTC
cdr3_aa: CASSTPGTGVLEQYF

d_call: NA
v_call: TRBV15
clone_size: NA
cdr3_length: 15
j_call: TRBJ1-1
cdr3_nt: TGTGCCACCAGCAGAGTCGAAGAAAAGAACACTGAAGCTTTCTTT
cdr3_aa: CATSRVEEKNTEAFF

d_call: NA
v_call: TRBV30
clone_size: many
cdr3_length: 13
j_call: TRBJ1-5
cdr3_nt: TGTGCCTGGAGTGTAGCCAGTAATCAGCCCCAGCATTTT
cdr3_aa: CAWSVASNQPQHF

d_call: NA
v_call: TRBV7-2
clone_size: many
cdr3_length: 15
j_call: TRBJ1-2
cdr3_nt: TGTGCCAGCAGCTTAGCCGCACAGAAGAACTATGGCTACACCTTC
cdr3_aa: CASSLAAQKNYGYTF

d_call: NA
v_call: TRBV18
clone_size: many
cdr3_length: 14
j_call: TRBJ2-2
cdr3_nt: TGTGCCAGCTCACCACCCCACGGTACCCGGGAGCTGTTTTTT
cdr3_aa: CASSPPHGTRELFF

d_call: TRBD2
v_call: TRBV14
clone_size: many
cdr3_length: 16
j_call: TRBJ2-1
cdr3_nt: TGTGCCAGCAGCCAAGCCTTAGCGGGAGGGCGATTAGAGCAGTTCTTC
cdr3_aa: CASSQALAGGRLEQFF

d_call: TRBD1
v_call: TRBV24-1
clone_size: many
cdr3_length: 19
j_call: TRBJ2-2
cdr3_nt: TGTGCCACCAGTGATTCTATCGGGACAGTTCTATCGAACACCGGGGAGCTGTTTTTT
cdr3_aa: CATSDSIGTVLSNTGELFF

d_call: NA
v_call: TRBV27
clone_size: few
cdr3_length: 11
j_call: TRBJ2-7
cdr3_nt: TGTGCCAGCATTCTAGGGGGTGAGCAGTACTTC
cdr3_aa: CASILGGEQYF

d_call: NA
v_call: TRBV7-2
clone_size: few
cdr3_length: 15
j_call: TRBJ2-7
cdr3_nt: TGTGCCAGCAGCTTAGCGCTGGGACCGAGATACGAGCAGTACTTC
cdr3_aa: CASSLALGPRYEQYF

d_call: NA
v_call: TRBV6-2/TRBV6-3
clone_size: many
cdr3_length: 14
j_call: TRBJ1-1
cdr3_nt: TGTGCCAGCAGTTACCAAATCGGGAACACTGAAGCTTTCTTT
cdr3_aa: CASSYQIGNTEAFF

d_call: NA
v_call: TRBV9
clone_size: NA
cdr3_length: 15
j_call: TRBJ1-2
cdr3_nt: TGTGCCAGCAGCGAAACAGGGATTGTGCGTGGGGGCTACACCTTC
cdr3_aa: CASSETGIVRGGYTF

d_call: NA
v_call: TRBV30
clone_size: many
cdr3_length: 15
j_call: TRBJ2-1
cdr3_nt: TGTGCCTGGACCAACTCCAGGGCGTTCTTCGGTGAGCAGTTCTTC
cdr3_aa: CAWTNSRAFFGEQFF

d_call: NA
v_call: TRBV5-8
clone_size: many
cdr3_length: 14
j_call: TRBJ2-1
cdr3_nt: TGTGCCAGCAGCTCGCGGGACACTTACAATGAGCAGTTCTTC
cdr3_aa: CASSSRDTYNEQFF

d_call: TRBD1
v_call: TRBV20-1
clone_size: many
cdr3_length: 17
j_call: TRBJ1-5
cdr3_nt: TGCAGTGCTAGAGTAGGACAGGGGGTAGATAGCAATCAGCCCCAGCATTTT
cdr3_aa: CSARVGQGVDSNQPQHF

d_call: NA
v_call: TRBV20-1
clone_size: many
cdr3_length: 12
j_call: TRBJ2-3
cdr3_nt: TGCAGTGCCAAAGGGGGGGTAGATACGCAGTATTTT
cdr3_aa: CSAKGGVDTQYF

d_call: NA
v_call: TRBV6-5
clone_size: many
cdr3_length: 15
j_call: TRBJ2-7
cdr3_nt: TGTGCCAGCAGTTACGGGGCAGGGGAATCCTACGAGCAGTACTTC
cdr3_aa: CASSYGAGESYEQYF

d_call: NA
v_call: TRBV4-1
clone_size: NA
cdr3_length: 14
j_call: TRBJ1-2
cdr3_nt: TGCGCCAGCAGCCACACTGGCGGTCATTATGGCTACACCTTC
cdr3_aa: CASSHTGGHYGYTF

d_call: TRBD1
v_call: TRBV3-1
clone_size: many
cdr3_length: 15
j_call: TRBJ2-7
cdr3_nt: TGTGCCAGCAGCCGATCGGGACAGGGGCTCTACGAGCAGTACTTC
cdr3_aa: CASSRSGQGLYEQYF

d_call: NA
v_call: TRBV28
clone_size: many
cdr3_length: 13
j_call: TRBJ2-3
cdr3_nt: TGTGCCAGCAGAAGCGGAAGCACAGATACGCAGTATTTT
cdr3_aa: CASRSGSTDTQYF

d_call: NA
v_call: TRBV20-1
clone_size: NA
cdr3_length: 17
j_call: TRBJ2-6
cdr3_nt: TGCAGTGCTAGAGATCAAGCGGATAGCTCTGGGGCCAACGTCCTGACTTTC
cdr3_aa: CSARDQADSSGANVLTF

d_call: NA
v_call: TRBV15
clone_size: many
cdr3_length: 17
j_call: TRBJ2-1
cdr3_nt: TGTGCCACCAGCAGGTATCGGGACCCTAGAGGTGACAATGAGCAGTTCTTC
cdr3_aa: CATSRYRDPRGDNEQFF

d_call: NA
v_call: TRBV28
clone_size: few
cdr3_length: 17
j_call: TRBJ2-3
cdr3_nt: TGTGCCAGCAGTTTATGGGACGGATCACGGCTCGAAGATACGCAGTATTTT
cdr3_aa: CASSLWDGSRLEDTQYF

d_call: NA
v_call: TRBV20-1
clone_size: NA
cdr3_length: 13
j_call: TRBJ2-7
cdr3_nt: TGCAGTGCGGCCGGGACGGACTCCTACGAGCAGTACTTC
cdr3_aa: CSAAGTDSYEQYF

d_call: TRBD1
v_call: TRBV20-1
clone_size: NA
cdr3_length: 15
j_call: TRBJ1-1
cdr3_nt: TGCAGTGCTAGTAGACAGGGGAGCCCCTACACTGAAGCTTTCTTT
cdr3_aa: CSASRQGSPYTEAFF

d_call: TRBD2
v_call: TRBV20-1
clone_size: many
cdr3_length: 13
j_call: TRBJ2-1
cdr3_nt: TGCAGTGCTAGGAAACTAGCGGGAGATGAGCAGTTCTTC
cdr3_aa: CSARKLAGDEQFF

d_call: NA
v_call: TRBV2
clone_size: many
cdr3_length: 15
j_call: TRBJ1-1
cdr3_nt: TGTGCCAGCAGTGGACCAAGGGCACCGAACACTGAAGCTTTCTTT
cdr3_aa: CASSGPRAPNTEAFF

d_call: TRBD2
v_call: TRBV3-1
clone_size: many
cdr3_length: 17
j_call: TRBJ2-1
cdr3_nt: TGTGCCAGCAGCCAAGACCCCGCGGGGGGGCTCGACAATGAGCAGTTCTTC
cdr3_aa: CASSQDPAGGLDNEQFF

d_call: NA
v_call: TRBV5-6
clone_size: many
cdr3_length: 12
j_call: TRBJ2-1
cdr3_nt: TGTGCCAGCAGCCCCCGGCACAATGAGCAGTTCTTC
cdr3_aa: CASSPRHNEQFF

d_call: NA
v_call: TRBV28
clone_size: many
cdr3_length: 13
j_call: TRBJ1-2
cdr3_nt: TGTGCCAGCAGGTACCCAAATTCTTATGGCTACACCTTC
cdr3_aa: CASRYPNSYGYTF

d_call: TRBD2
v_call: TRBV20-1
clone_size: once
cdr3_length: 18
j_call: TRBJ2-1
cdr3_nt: TGCAGTGCTAGAGACGGGACTAGCGGGAGGGCCGTTGGGCATGAGCAGTTCTTC
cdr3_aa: CSARDGTSGRAVGHEQFF

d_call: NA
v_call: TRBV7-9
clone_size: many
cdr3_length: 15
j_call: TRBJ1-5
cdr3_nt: TGTGCCAGCAGCAAACAGGGCGGGGGCAATCAGCCCCAGCATTTT
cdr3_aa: CASSKQGGGNQPQHF

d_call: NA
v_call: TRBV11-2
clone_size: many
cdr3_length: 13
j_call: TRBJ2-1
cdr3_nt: TGTGCCAGCAGCGATAACTTCGGGAGCGAGCAGTTCTTC
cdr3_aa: CASSDNFGSEQFF

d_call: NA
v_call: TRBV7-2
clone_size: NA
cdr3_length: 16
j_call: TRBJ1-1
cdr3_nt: TGTGCCAGCAGCTTACCCCATGGGGGGCTTAGTCCTGAAGCTTTCTTT
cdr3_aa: CASSLPHGGLSPEAFF

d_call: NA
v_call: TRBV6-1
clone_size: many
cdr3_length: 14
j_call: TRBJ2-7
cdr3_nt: TGTGCCACCACCCTGCGGGCAGGGATCTACGAGCAGTACTTC
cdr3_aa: CATTLRAGIYEQYF

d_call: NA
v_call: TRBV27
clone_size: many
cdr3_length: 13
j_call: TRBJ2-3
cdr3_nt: TGTGCCAGCAGCCTTTTTAGCACAGATACGCAGTATTTT
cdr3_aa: CASSLFSTDTQYF

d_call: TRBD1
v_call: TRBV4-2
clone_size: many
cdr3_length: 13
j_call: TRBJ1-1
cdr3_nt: TGTGCCAGCAGCCAAGATCAGGGGGCGAAAGCTTTCTTT
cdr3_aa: CASSQDQGAKAFF

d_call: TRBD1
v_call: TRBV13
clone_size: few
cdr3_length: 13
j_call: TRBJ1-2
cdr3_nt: TGTGCCAGCAGCTCGGGACAGCTAAATGGCTACACCTTC
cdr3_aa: CASSSGQLNGYTF